This TCR beta chain appears in the sequencing data of a study of T cells after yellow fever vaccination. Notes on the study in general: The study re-detected most primary-vaccination clones after the booster (roughly 95% CD4, around 90% CD8).

TCRdb recomputed calls from the 5' RACE reads with MiXCR, one row per CDR3 protein. The sample lists 500,000 to 550,000 distinct CDR3 sequences; about a fifth were seen once. The junction had 13 bases not matched to a gene; V was cut back by 3 bases and J by 6 bases. The CDR3 length is 17 residues. Notes on this clonotype: As yet, its antigen is unknown.

Specimen: PBMCs, collected about 21 days after the first yellow fever vaccination. The chain is built from TRBV12-3 or TRBV12-4 and TRBJ2-1, with 8 bases that match TRBD1. The sequence came from a man between 18 and 35 years old who received the YFV17D yellow fever vaccine. CDR3 region: CASSFPLEGQGGNEQFF. CDR3 bases: TGTGCCAGCAGTTTCCCCCTCGAAGGACAGGGAGGCAATGAGCAGTTCTTC.